The present T cell receptor (beta chain) was sequenced within a study of cytomegalovirus exposure and HLA in healthy donors. Researchers ran the PCR with 60 Vbeta and 13 Jbeta primers. Generated by immunoSEQ multiplex PCR, the TCRdb table keeps only in-frame clones and is missing some. The sample includes tens of thousands of clones, roughly 60% of them seen just once. This CDR3 comprises 16 residues. Germline values: CDR1 WSHSY, CDR2 SAAADI. The V and J ends lost 3 bases and 0 bases, in that order; junction bases with no gene match: 4. The chain joins TRBV10-2 to TRBJ2-4; 8 positions match TRBD2. The source of this sequence is a boy between 10 and 17 years old in good health and CMV-seropositive. The sample taken for sequencing was PBMCs. The CDR3 DNA sequence: TGCGCCAGCAGTGAAACTAGCGGATTAGCCAAAAACATTCAGTACTTC. Translation gives CASSETSGLAKNIQYF.